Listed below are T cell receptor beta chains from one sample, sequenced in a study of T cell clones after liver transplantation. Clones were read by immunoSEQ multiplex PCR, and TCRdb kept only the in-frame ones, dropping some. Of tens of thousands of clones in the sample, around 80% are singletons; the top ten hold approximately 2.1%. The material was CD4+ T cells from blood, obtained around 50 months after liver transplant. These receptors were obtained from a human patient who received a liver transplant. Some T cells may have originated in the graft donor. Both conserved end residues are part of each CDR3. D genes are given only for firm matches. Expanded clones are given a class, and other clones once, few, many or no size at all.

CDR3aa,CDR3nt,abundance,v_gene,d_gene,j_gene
CASTVDRGRGANVLTF,TGTGCCAGCACTGTCGACAGGGGACGTGGGGCCAACGTCCTGACTTTC,NA,TRBV2,TRBD1,TRBJ2-6
CASSKTGIADTEAFF,TGTGCCAGCAGTAAGACGGGCATCGCAGACACTGAAGCTTTCTTT,NA,TRBV6-1,NA,TRBJ1-1
CASRSRAGDYGYTF,TGTGCAAGTCGCTCCCGGGCTGGTGACTATGGCTACACCTTC,NA,TRBV12-2,NA,TRBJ1-2
CASSARAWETQYF,TGTGCCAGCAGCGCACGCGCGTGGGAGACCCAGTACTTC,NA,TRBV7-2,NA,TRBJ2-5
CAWSGRLAGGEQFF,TGTGCCTGGAGTGGAAGACTAGCGGGCGGTGAGCAGTTCTTC,NA,TRBV30,TRBD2,TRBJ2-1
CASSLGGYYEQYF,TGTGCCAGCAGCTTAGGGGGATATTACGAGCAGTACTTC,NA,TRBV7-9,NA,TRBJ2-7
CSAQELGLHF,TGCAGTGCCCAGGAACTTGGCCTCCACTTT,NA,TRBV20-1,NA,TRBJ1-6
CASSANQGRRVNTEAFF,TGTGCCAGTAGTGCCAACCAGGGAAGGAGGGTGAACACTGAAGCTTTCTTT,NA,TRBV19,NA,TRBJ1-1
CASSKGAGTTGELFF,TGCGCCAGCAGCAAGGGGGCCGGTACCACCGGGGAGCTGTTTTTT,NA,TRBV5-1,TRBD1,TRBJ2-2
CASSFRSGPTYEQYF,TGTGCCAGCAGCTTTCGTAGCGGACCGACCTACGAGCAGTACTTC,few,TRBV11-3,NA,TRBJ2-7
CASLQTSGGETQYF,TGTGCCAGCCTGCAGACTAGCGGGGGAGAGACCCAGTACTTC,once,TRBV7-2,TRBD2,TRBJ2-5
CASSRTSGKIEQFF,TGTGCCAGCAGCCGGACTAGCGGGAAAATTGAGCAGTTCTTC,NA,TRBV7-3,TRBD2,TRBJ2-1
CASSPLQRTGSPLHF,TGTGCCAGCAGCCCCCTCCAGCGTACAGGTTCACCCCTCCACTTT,NA,TRBV9,NA,TRBJ1-6
CASSRAGGPGDTQYF,TGTGCCAGCAGCCGAGCGGGGGGGCCGGGAGATACGCAGTATTTT,NA,TRBV7-3,TRBD2,TRBJ2-3
CASRPGVRVLSYEQYF,TGTGCCAGCAGACCGGGGGTTAGGGTACTCTCCTACGAGCAGTACTTC,NA,TRBV28,NA,TRBJ2-7
CASSLVRATIRDTEAFF,TGTGCCAGCAGCTTAGTCAGGGCGACCATCCGGGACACTGAAGCTTTCTTT,NA,TRBV7-2,NA,TRBJ1-1
CASSQDPPVAGLQETQYF,TGCGCCAGCAGCCAAGATCCACCTGTAGCGGGACTACAAGAGACCCAGTACTTC,NA,TRBV4-3,TRBD2,TRBJ2-5
CASSPRNGGWKPQHF,TGTGCCAGCAGTCCCCGTAATGGCGGGTGGAAGCCCCAGCATTTT,once,TRBV27,NA,TRBJ1-5
CASSYPGLAGGYNEQFF,TGTGCCAGCAGTTACCCGGGACTAGCGGGAGGCTACAATGAGCAGTTCTTC,NA,TRBV28,TRBD2,TRBJ2-1
CASSDTLGAGNYGYTF,TGTGCCAGCAGTGATACATTGGGGGCAGGAAACTATGGCTACACCTTC,NA,TRBV25-1,NA,TRBJ1-2
CATKGPYEQYF,TGTGCCACCAAGGGGCCCTACGAGCAGTACTTC,NA,TRBV15,NA,TRBJ2-7
CSARRDYEQYF,TGCAGTGCTAGAAGGGATTACGAGCAGTACTTC,few,TRBV20-1,NA,TRBJ2-7
CASGPGPLGEQFF,TGTGCCAGCGGTCCGGGGCCTCTAGGGGAGCAGTTCTTC,NA,TRBV7-7,NA,TRBJ2-1
CASSSGRDTGELFF,TGTGCCAGTAGTAGCGGGAGGGACACCGGGGAGCTGTTTTTT,NA,TRBV19,TRBD2,TRBJ2-2
CASSSRTGIRRAFF,TGTGCCAGCAGCTCCCGAACAGGGATACGAAGAGCTTTCTTT,NA,TRBV7-9,NA,TRBJ1-1
CASSPRSGGRGDTQYF,TGTGCCAGCTCACCACGGAGCGGGGGCCGGGGAGATACGCAGTATTTT,NA,TRBV18,TRBD2,TRBJ2-3